This paragraph covers one T cell receptor beta chain sequence. Its matching antigen is unknown. This CDR3 contains 16 residues. Germline V gives CDR1 MGHRA, CDR2 YSYEKL. The junction had 11 bases not matched to a gene; V was cut back by 2 bases and J by 8 bases. Data came from immunoSEQ multiplex PCR; TCRdb stores just in-frame clones and leaves some out. The sample yields more than 2 million clones, over 85% seen once. Terminally differentiated effector memory CD45RA+ cells were excluded by CCR7 positive selection of CD45RO-negative cells. The sample comes from a study of shared clonotypes between healthy human individuals. Study as a whole: Ranging from 18 to 49 in age, donors were a couple of women and a few men. Study outcomes and limitations: Expectations were that clonotype sharing among donors would be affected by sequencing depth. Researchers found naive subsets generally carried larger estimated richness than memory subsets. Four donors held about 5% of naive CD4 clonotypes in common.

The sequence was collected from a man aged 18 to 35 in good health. The gene calls are TRBV4-1 and TRBJ2-1; 8 nucleotides agree with TRBD2. The source material was naive CD8+ T cells sorted from blood. CDR3: CASSQTPGLVYDEQFF. The DNA of the CDR3 is TGCGCCAGCAGCCAAACCCCGGGACTAGTGTATGATGAGCAGTTCTTC.